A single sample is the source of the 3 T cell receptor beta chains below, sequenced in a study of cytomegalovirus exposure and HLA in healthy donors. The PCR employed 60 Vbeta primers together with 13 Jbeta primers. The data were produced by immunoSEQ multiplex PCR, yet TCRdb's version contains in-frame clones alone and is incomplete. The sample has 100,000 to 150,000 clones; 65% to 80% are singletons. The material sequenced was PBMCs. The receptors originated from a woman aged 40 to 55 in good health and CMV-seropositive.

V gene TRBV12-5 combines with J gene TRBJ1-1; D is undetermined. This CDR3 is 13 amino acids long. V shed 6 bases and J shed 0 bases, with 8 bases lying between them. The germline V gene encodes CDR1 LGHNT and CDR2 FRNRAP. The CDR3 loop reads CASGPDMNTEAFF. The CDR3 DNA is TGTGCTAGTGGGCCTGACATGAACACTGAAGCTTTCTTT.

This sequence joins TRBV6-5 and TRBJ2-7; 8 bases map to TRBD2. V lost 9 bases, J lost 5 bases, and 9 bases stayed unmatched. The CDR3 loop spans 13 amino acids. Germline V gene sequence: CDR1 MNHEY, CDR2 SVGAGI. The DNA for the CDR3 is TGTGCCAGTATTAGCGGGAAAGGGCACGAGCAGTACTTC. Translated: CASISGKGHEQYF.

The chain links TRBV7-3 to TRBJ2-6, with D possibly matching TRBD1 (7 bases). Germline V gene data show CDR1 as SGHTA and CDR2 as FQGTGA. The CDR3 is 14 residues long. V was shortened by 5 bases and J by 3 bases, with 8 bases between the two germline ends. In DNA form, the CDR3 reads TGTGCCAGCAGCCAGGGGGGTGGGGCCAACGTCCTGACTTTC. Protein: CASSQGGGANVLTF. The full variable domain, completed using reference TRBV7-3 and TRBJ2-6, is GAGVSQTPSNKVTEKGKYVELRCDPISGHTALYWYRQSLGQGPEFLIYFQGTGAADDSGLPNDRFFAVRPEGSVSTLKIQRTERGDSAVYLCASSQGGGANVLTFGAGSRLTVL.